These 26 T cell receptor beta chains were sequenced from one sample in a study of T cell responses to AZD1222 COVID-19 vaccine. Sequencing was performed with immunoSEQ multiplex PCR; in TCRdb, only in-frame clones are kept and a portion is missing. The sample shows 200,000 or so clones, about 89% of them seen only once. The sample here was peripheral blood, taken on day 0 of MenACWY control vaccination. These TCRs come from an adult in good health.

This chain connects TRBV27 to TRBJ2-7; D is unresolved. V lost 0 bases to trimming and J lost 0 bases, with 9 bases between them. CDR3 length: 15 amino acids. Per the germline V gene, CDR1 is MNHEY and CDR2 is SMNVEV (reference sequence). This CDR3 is CASSLSSRPSYEQYF. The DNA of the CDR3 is TGTGCCAGCAGTTTATCCAGCAGGCCCTCCTACGAGCAGTACTTC.

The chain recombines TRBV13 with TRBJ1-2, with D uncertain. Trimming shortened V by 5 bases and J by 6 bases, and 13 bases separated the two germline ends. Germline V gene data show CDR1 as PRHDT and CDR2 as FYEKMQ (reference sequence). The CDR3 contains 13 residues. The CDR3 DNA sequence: TGTGCCAGCAGCCCCGTTGGACTAAATGGCTACACCTTC. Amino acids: CASSPVGLNGYTF.

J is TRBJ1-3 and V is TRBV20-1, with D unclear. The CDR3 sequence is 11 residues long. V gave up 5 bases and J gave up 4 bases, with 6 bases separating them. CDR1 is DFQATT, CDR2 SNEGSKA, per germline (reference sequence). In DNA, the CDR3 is TGCAGTGCTGACAAGGGAAACACCATATATTTT. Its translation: CSADKGNTIYF.

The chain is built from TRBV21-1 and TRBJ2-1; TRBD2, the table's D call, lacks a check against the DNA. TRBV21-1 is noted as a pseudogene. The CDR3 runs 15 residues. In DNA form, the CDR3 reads TGTGCCAGCAGCTGGCGGGAGGGGGGATACAATGAGCAGTTCTTC. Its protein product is CASSWREGGYNEQFF.

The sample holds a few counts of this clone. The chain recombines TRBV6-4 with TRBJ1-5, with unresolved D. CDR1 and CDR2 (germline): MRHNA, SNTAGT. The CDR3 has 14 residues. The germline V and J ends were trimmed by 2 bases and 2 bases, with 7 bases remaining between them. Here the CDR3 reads CASSDAGGNQPQHF. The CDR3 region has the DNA TGTGCCAGCAGTGACGCCGGGGGCAATCAGCCCCAGCATTTT.

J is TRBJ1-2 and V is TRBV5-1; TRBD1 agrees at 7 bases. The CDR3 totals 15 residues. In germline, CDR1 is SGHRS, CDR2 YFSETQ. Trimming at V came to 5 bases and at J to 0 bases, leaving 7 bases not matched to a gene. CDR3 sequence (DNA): TGCGCCAGCAGGGGACAGAGCTCCCCTAACTATGGCTACACCTTC. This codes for CASRGQSSPNYGYTF.

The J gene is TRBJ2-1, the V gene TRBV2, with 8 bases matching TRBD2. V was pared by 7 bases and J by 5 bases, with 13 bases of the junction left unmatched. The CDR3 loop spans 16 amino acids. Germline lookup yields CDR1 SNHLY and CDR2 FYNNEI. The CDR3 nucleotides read TGTGCCAGCACCCCCGGGACGGGAGCGGGGGACAATGAGCAGTTCTTC. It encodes CASTPGTGAGDNEQFF.

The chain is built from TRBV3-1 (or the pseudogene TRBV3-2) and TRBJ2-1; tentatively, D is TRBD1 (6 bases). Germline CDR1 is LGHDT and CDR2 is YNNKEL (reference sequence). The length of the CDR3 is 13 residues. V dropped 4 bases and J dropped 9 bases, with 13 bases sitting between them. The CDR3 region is CASSPYRVGEQFF. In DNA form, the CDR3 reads TGTGCCAGCAGCCCCTACAGGGTGGGTGAGCAGTTCTTC.

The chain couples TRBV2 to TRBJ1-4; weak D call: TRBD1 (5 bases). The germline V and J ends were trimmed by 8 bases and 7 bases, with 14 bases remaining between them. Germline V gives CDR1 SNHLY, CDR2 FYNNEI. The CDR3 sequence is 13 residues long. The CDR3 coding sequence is TGTGCCAGCGCGGGCAGGGCAAGTGAAAAACTGTTTTTT. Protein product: CASAGRASEKLFF. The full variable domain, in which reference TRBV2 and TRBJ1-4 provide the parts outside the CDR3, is EPEVTQTPSHQVTQMGQEVILRCVPISNHLYFYWYRQILGQKVEFLVSFYNNEISEKSEIFDDQFSVERPDGSNFTLKIRSTKLEDSAMYFCASAGRASEKLFFGSGTQLSVL.

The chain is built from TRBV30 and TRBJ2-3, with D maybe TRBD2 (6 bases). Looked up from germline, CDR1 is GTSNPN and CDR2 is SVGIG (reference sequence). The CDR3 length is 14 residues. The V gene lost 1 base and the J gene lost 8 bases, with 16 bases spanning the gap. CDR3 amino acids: CAWSGDSPEGTQYF. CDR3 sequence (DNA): TGTGCCTGGAGTGGGGACTCGCCCGAGGGTACGCAGTATTTT.

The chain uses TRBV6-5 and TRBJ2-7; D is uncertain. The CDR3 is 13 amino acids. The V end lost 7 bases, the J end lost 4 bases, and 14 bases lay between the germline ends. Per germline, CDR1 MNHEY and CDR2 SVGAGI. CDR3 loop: CASIRPLSYEQYF. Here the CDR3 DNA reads TGTGCCAGCATAAGACCTCTGTCTTACGAGCAGTACTTC.

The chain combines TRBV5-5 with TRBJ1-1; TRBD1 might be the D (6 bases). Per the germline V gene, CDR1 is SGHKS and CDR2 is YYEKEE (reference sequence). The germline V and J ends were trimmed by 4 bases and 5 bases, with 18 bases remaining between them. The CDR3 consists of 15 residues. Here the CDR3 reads CASSLPTGLGTEAFF. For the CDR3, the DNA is TGTGCCAGCAGCCTACCTACAGGGCTGGGTACTGAAGCTTTCTTT. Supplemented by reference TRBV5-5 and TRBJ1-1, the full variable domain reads DAGVTQSPTHLIKTRGQQVTLRCSPISGHKSVSWYQQVLGQGPQFIFQYYEKEERGRGNFPDRFSARQFPNYSSELNVNALLLGDSALYLCASSLPTGLGTEAFFGQGTRLTVV.

The CDR3 protein is CASSLGPGLSYEQYF. CDR3 DNA: TGTGCCAGCAGCTTAGGTCCAGGGCTTTCCTACGAGCAGTACTTC. This chain uses TRBV7-2 with TRBJ2-7; possibly TRBD1 for D (5 bases). Trimming removed 1 base at V and 1 base at J, with 11 bases between. CDR1 SGHTA and CDR2 FQGNSA come from the germline V gene. There are 15 residues in the CDR3.

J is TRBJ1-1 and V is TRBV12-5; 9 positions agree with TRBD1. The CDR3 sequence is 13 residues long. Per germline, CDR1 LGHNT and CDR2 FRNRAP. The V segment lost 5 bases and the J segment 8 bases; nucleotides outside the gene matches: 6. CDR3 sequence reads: CASGRGQGKEAFF. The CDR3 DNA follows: TGTGCTAGTGGTAGGGGACAGGGTAAAGAAGCTTTCTTT.

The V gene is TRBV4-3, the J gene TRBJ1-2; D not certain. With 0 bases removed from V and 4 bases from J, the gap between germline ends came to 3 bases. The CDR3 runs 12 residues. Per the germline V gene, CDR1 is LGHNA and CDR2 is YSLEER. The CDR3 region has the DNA TGCGCCAGCAGCCAAGACACCTATGGCTACACCTTC. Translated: CASSQDTYGYTF.

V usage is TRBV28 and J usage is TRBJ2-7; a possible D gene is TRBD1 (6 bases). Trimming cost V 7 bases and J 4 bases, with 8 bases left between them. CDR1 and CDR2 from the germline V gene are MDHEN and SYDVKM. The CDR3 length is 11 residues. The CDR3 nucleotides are TGTGCCAGCAACACAGGGTACGAGCAGTACTTC. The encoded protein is CASNTGYEQYF.

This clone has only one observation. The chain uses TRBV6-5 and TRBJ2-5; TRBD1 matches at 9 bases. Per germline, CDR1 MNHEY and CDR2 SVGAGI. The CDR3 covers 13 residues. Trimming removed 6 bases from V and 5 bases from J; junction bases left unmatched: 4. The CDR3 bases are TGTGCCAGCAGGGTGACAGGGGGGGAGACCCAGTACTTC. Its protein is CASRVTGGETQYF.

The CDR3 nucleotides read TGTGCCAGCAAGCTGGGACAGATACAAGAGACCCAGTACTTC. This gives the protein CASKLGQIQETQYF. V is TRBV28 and J is TRBJ2-5; TRBD1 agrees at 7 bases. CDR1 and CDR2 (germline): MDHEN, SYDVKM. This CDR3 spans 14 amino acids. V was pared by 7 bases and J by 2 bases, with 7 bases of the junction left unmatched.

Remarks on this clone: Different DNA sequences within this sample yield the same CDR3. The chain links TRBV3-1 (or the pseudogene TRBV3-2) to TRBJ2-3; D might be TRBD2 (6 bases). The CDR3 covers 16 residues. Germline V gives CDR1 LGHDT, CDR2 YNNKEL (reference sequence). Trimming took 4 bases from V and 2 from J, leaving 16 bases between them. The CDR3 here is CASSLGAGSSTDTQYF. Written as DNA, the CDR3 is TGTGCCAGCAGCCTCGGGGCGGGGAGTTCCACAGATACGCAGTATTTT.

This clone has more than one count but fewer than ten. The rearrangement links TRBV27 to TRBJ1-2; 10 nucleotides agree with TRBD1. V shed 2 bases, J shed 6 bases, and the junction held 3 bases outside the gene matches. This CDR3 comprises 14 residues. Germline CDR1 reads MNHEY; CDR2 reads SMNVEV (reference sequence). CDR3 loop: CASSLGTGVNGYTF. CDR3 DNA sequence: TGTGCCAGCAGTTTAGGGACAGGGGTAAATGGCTACACCTTC.

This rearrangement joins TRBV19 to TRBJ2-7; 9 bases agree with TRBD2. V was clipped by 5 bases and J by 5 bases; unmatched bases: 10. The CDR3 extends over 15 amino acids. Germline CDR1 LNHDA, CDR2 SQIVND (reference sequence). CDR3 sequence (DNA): TGTGCCAGTAGTGGTTCTAGCGGGGCCGCCGACGAGCAGTACTTC. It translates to CASSGSSGAADEQYF.

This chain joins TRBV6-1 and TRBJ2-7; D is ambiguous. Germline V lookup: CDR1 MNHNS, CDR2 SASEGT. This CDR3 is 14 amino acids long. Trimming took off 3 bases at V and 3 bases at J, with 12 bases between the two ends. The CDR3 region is CASSEGLEFYEQYF. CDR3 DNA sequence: TGTGCCAGCAGTGAGGGTCTGGAGTTCTACGAGCAGTACTTC.

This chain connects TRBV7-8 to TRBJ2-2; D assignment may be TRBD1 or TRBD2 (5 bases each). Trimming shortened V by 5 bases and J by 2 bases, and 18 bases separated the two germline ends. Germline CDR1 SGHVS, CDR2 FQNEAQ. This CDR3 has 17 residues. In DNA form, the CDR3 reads TGTGCCAGCAGCCGCTACCGTGGGACGACTAACACCGGGGAGCTGTTTTTT. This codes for CASSRYRGTTNTGELFF. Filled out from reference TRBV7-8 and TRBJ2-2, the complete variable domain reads GAGVSQSPRYKVAKRGQDVALRCDPISGHVSLFWYQQALGQGPEFLTYFQNEAQLDKSGLPSDRFFAERPEGSVSTLKIQRTQQEDSAVYLCASSRYRGTTNTGELFFGEGSRLTVL.

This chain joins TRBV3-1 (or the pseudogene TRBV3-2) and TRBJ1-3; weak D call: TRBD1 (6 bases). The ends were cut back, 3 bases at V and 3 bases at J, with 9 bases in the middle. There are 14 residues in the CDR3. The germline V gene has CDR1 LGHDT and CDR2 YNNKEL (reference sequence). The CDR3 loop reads CASSHEGGGNTIYF. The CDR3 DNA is TGTGCCAGCAGCCATGAGGGGGGTGGAAACACCATATATTTT.

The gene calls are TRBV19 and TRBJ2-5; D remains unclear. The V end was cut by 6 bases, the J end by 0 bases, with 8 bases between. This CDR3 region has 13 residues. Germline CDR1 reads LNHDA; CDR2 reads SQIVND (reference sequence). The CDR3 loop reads CASRSADQETQYF. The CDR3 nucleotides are TGTGCCAGTAGATCGGCAGACCAAGAGACCCAGTACTTC.

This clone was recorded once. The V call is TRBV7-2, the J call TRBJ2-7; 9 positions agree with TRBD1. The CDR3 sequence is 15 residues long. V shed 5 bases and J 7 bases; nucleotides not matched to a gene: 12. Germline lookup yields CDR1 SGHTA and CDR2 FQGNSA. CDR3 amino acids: CASSDPRTGEREQYF. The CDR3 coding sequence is TGTGCCAGCAGCGACCCCCGGACAGGGGAACGTGAGCAGTACTTC.